The TCR beta chain under discussion was sequenced for a study of shared clonotypes between healthy human individuals. Libraries were prepared by immunoSEQ multiplex PCR; TCRdb keeps only in-frame clonotypes and omits some of them. In the table there are some 92,000 clones, around half of which are singletons. Notes on the study in general: Tissue TCR repertoires likely differ from these blood-only repertoires.

For this clone: Its target is unknown.

CDR1 SQVTM and CDR2 ANQGSEA come from the germline V gene. This CDR3 contains 12 residues. The J segment lost 5 bases and the V segment lost 6 bases, leaving 5 bases of the junction unmatched. The rearrangement joins TRBV29-1 to TRBJ2-5; 8 bases map to TRBD2. The specimen was PBMCs. This TCR came from a woman in her forties in good health. Some clones in this sample may be carry-over from other donors' samples. CDR3: CSVHPGGETQYF. Written as DNA, the CDR3 is TGCAGCGTCCACCCGGGGGGGGAGACCCAGTACTTC.